Listed here is a single T cell receptor beta chain. Its matching antigen is unknown. This sample is drawn from a study of T-cell memory formation after mild COVID-19. V shed 8 bases and J 5 bases; nucleotides not matched to a gene: 7. The CDR3 consists of 14 residues. CDR1 and CDR2 from the germline V gene are SNHLY and FYNNEI. Study-level results: Day 15 to 85 contractors were CD4/CD8 balanced; later expanders leaned CD4+.

TCRdb recomputed calls from the 5' RACE reads with MiXCR, one row per CDR3 protein. This table holds 450,000 or so distinct CDR3 sequences, 20% to 30% found once. The material sequenced was PBMCs or a T cell subset sorted from them (not recorded which). The TCR was taken from an adult woman who had mild COVID-19 (a few samples of this study predate the infection). Cell type and time point are not known. This sequence joins TRBV2 and TRBJ2-3; TRBD2 aligns across 10 bases. This CDR3 is CASAASGRLDTQYF. DNA of the CDR3: TGTGCCAGCGCTGCTAGCGGGAGACTAGATACGCAGTATTTT.